Here is one T cell receptor beta chain with its context. Its specificity is not known. The source of the sample is a study of Tregs in tolerant kidney transplant recipients. Broader study findings: Expanding Tregs on activated donor B cells appeared to best identify donor-specific TCRbeta clones. No direct test of biological reproducibility was done here.

Thawed PBMCs were FACS-sorted into unstimulated CD4+CD25+CD127- regulatory T cells, CD4+CD25- non-regulatory cells, CD4 and CD8 cells. The assay was immunoSEQ multiplex PCR, and TCRdb's table has in-frame clones only and misses some. The data contain 240,000 or so clones, roughly 80% of them seen just once; the ten biggest clones take up 0.55% to 0.65%. This CDR3 comprises 12 residues. V gave up 0 bases and J gave up 4 bases, with 4 bases separating them. CDR1 is ENHRY, CDR2 SYGVKD, per germline. Sequenced input: CD4+ T cells from blood. V gene TRBV10-3 combines with J gene TRBJ2-7; D gene unclear. This TCR was sampled from a human donor in good health. CDR3 bases: TGTGCCATCAGTGAGTCGGTTTACGAGCAGTACTTC. Protein: CAISESVYEQYF.